The T cell receptor beta chain described here comes from a study of T cell repertoires in cytomegalovirus infection. Study as a whole: Newly reported HLA-C-restricted and thoroughly characterized HLA-B-restricted CMV epitopes were employed. Public signatures in TCR beta pointed to CMV infection and matching HLA type. Study-wide findings and caveats: Dominating the ex vivo response were TCR beta clonotypes that were CMV-specific and HLA-C-restricted. Carriage of CMV together with the relevant HLA was identifiable through cumulative public TCR beta family frequency.

With regard to this clonotype: The antigen is not known.

TCRdb used MiXCR to reprocess the reads, holding one entry per CDR3 protein. Of roughly 990,000 distinct CDR3 sequences detected, around 30% appear once; the ten largest clones hold about 14%. Material: cultured CD8+ T cells from PBMCs, obtained from culture after CMV antigen stimulation. This receptor was obtained from a human donor in good health (CMV status not recorded). Some clones in this sample may be carry-over from other donors' samples.

Here the CDR3 reads CASSPTGISTEAFF. The CDR3 DNA follows: TGCGCCAGCAGCCCGACAGGGATTAGCACTGAAGCTTTCTTT. This chain joins TRBV5-1 and TRBJ1-1; 7 positions agree with TRBD1. Germline assignment: CDR1 SGHRS and CDR2 YFSETQ. The length of the CDR3 is 14 residues. Trimming took 4 bases from V and 4 from J; bases not matched to a gene: 7.